The 7 T cell receptor beta chains listed next were all sequenced from one sample in a study of Ad26.COV2.S vaccination and SARS-CoV-2 variants. TCRdb's copy holds only in-frame clones and misses some; the assay was immunoSEQ multiplex PCR. The data contain more than 300,000 clones, about 87% of them singletons. The treatment: around 19 received Ad26.COV2.S at low or high dose, single or two shots; 5 received placebo; per-sample allocation not given. Samples were taken on day 63 after the first vaccine or placebo injection. The starting material was peripheral blood, obtained in a trial of Ad26.COV2.S vaccine versus placebo. The receptors derive from a person between 18 and 65 years old who received the Ad26.COV2.S COVID-19 vaccine or a placebo.

The rearrangement joins TRBV7-2 to TRBJ2-1; 11 positions match TRBD2. The CDR3 consists of 16 residues. The germline V gene encodes CDR1 SGHTA and CDR2 FQGNSA. The V gene end was trimmed by 8 bases and the J gene end by 5 bases; junction bases not matched to a gene: 11. CDR3 nucleotide sequence: TGTGCCAGCGGTCTAGCGGGGGGCGTTTTAGACAATGAGCAGTTCTTC. The encoded protein is CASGLAGGVLDNEQFF.

The V call is TRBV5-4, the J call TRBJ1-6; 8 bases fit TRBD1. This CDR3 is 16 amino acids long. V shed 4 bases, J shed 7 bases, and the junction held 10 bases outside the gene matches. Germline-derived CDR1 and CDR2 are SGHNT and YYREEE (reference sequence). CDR3: CASSSIDRGYNSPLHF. DNA of the CDR3: TGTGCCAGCAGCAGCATAGACAGGGGATACAATTCACCCCTCCACTTT.

This rearrangement joins TRBV5-6 to TRBJ1-1; D perhaps matches TRBD1 (5 bases). Germline CDR1 is SGHDT and CDR2 is YYEEEE. The CDR3 is made up of 15 amino acids. With 6 bases removed from V and 6 bases from J, the gap between germline ends came to 21 bases. The CDR3 protein is CASNEVGASVAEAFF. The CDR3 nucleotides read TGTGCCAGCAACGAGGTCGGGGCTTCTGTCGCTGAAGCTTTCTTT.

V is TRBV4-3 and J is TRBJ1-2, with 8 bases that match TRBD1. Germline V gives CDR1 LGHNA, CDR2 YSLEER. Trimming at V came to 0 bases and at J to 2 bases, leaving 11 bases not matched to a gene. The CDR3 loop spans 18 amino acids. The CDR3: CASSQEWDGTGKNYGYTF. The CDR3 region has the DNA TGCGCCAGCAGCCAAGAATGGGACGGGACAGGAAAAAACTATGGCTACACCTTC.

This chain links TRBV27 with TRBJ2-7; D not resolved. Between the trimmed V and J ends, which lost 3 bases and 2 bases, there was a span of 8 bases. Germline V lookup: CDR1 MNHEY, CDR2 SMNVEV (reference sequence). The CDR3 runs to 13 residues. The CDR3 nucleotides are TGTGCCAGCAGTTTGACCCTGCCCTACGAGCAGTACTTC. Residues: CASSLTLPYEQYF.

V is TRBV9 and J is TRBJ2-1, with D possibly being TRBD1 (6 bases). Germline loops: CDR1 SGDLS, CDR2 YYNGEE. The CDR3 contains 15 residues. Trimming cost V 5 bases and J 1 base, with 13 bases left between them. The CDR3 loop reads CASSPTGFSYNEQFF. CDR3 nucleotides: TGTGCCAGCAGTCCAACAGGGTTTTCCTACAATGAGCAGTTCTTC.

The V gene is TRBV19, the J gene TRBJ2-3; D is undetermined. CDR3 length: 17 residues. V was clipped by 2 bases and J by 2 bases, with 17 bases between them. CDR1 and CDR2 (germline): LNHDA, SQIVND (reference sequence). The CDR3 is CASSIRLERKITDTQYF. The CDR3 nucleotides are TGTGCCAGTAGTATACGGTTGGAAAGGAAGATCACAGATACGCAGTATTTT.